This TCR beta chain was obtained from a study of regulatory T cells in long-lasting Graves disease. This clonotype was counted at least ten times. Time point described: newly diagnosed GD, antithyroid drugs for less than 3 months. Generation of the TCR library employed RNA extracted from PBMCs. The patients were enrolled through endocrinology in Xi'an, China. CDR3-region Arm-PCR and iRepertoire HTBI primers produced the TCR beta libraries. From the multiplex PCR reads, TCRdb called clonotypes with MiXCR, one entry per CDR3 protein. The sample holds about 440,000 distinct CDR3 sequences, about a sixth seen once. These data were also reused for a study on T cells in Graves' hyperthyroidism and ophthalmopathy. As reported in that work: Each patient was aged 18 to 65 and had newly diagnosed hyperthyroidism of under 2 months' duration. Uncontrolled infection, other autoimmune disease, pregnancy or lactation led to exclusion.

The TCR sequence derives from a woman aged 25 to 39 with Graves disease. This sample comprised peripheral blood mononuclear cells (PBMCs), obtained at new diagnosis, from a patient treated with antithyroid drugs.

The CDR3 DNA reads as TGTGCCAGTAGCAACCCGAAGGGAGCCGCCTACGAGCAGTACTTC. Encoded protein: CASSNPKGAAYEQYF. This sequence joins TRBV19 and TRBJ2-7, with D possibly being TRBD2 (5 bases). V was shortened by 6 bases and J by 2 bases, with 17 bases between the two germline ends. The CDR3 runs 15 residues. Germline V gene lookup returns CDR1 LNHDA and CDR2 SQIVND (reference sequence).